Described below is a single T cell receptor beta chain sequence and its context. Its specific antigen is unknown. No much larger clone is present one base from it, and per-base qualities are unavailable. The donors were a few dozen Caucasian individuals from Russia, aged 6 to 90 years, who were systemically healthy. Around 10 milliliters of peripheral blood were collected from each donor into EDTA-treated Vacutainer tubes. PBMCs were isolated by Ficoll-Paque density-gradient centrifugation, with at least 6 million obtained per sample. Total RNA, at least 6 micrograms per sample, was extracted from PBMCs with Trizol reagent. For every donor, flow cytometry on a PBMC aliquot measured the percentage of naive CD45RAhigh/CD27high T cells. The method was 5' RACE. Sequencing instrument: Illumina HiSeq 2500. A second 7 to 11 cycle PCR used a sample-barcoded 5' primer and a J-beta primer mix. A template-switch 5' adaptor carrying 12 random nucleotides introduced a unique molecular identifier onto each TCR beta cDNA molecule. At least 3 million CDR3-containing paired-end reads were obtained from each sample. All of the RNA was converted into first-strand cDNA using the Mint cDNA synthesis kit, with a TRBC-specific oligonucleotide serving as the primer. All cDNA was treated with uracil-DNA glycosylase and then went through a first 18-cycle PCR with the universal primers M1SS and BC2_uni_R. Under the source paper's analysis protocol: For normalization, 1 million high-quality reads, each with a distinct molecular identifier, were randomly selected from each sample. Instead of being binned into consensus sequences, reads that shared molecular identifiers were thrown out. MiTCR, set to a Q25 quality threshold and the strictest error-elimination algorithm, was used for CDR3 identification, clonotype clustering and error correction. A nonparametric unseen species model with Euler transformation was used to estimate a lower bound on total TCR beta diversity. TCRdb reworked the public reads: Q25 trimming with fastp, MiXCR clone assembly, productive beta chains retained. Each CDR3 protein appears once, grouped with its most common genes and DNA. TCRdb, not the original authors, processed these V and J calls. The sample yields 660,000 or so distinct CDR3 sequences; about 54% were counted once. The ten top clones hold roughly 34% of the sample.

The sample originates from a study of blood T cells in healthy people across ages (dated by TCRdb to the mid-2010s). For context, the study as a whole: Template switching captured roughly one uniquely barcoded TCR beta cDNA molecule per two T cells in model experiments. The donors were split into four age groups: young (average about 15 years), middle-aged (roughly 39), aged (62) and long-lived (roughly 86). The study analyzed two additional independent replicas of 1 million unique cDNA reads from the same blood draw for two donors, one aged 18 to 29 and one aged 80 or older. To track age-related changes in TCR beta repertoire diversity, the study relied on deep sequencing normalized with unique cDNA molecular identifiers. To avoid experimental bias, donors of different ages were distributed randomly across sequencing lanes.

Broader findings and caveats from the paper: Bulk unsorted PBMC profiling prevented conclusive comparison of naive and antigen-experienced compartments. Observed TCR beta diversity per million T cells fell roughly linearly with age, and a significant reduction was already apparent by age about 43. Observed TCR beta diversity correlated strongly with the percentage of naive T cells measured by flow cytometry. Compared with the aged group, the long-lived group had more naive CD4+ T cells, fewer expanded clones and increased TCR diversity, suggesting age selection. Estimates of total diversity based on one million sequenced T cells were regarded as lower bounds and as underestimates. Donor CMV infection status was unknown, potentially confounding age-related changes in expanded clonotypes.

Including the terminal cysteine and phenylalanine, the CDR3 comprises 14 residues. CDR3 DNA is the only sequence kept; it has 42 bases, read in frame from the first base. V gives up 1 base and J gives up 3 bases, and the segment between their germline ends measures 6 bases. Sequences SEHNR (CDR1) and FQNEAQ (CDR2) are obtained from the germline V gene (reference sequence). The TCR originated in a man between 60 and 75 years old in good health. This receptor chain uses TRBV7-9 and TRBJ2-2; the D gene remains uncertain. Sequences were obtained from blood. The nucleotides are TGTGCCAGCAGCTTAGAATTATACACCGGGGAGCTGTTTTTT. It is translated as CASSLELYTGELFF.